These 4 T cell receptor beta chains came from one sample sequenced in a study of cytomegalovirus exposure and HLA in healthy donors listed by TCRdb under 2017. Libraries were made using the immunoSEQ multiplex PCR assay. For the multiplex PCR, a mixture combining 60 forward primers for TCR Vbeta segments and 13 reverse primers for TCR Jbeta segments was used. The clones in this table, taken by TCRdb from immuneACCESS, are in-frame only. Not every clone is retained; where verified, under half of the shortfall comes from an unresolved V gene, and the cause of the rest is unknown. The sample profile shows 95,000 to 100,000 clones; 76% of them were found once. The ten largest clones represent around 4% of the sample. Sequenced material: PBMCs. Receptors originate from a middle-aged man in good health and CMV-seronegative.

The CDR3 loop reads CASSTEGRGYYSPLHF. In nucleotides, the CDR3 is TGTGCCAGTAGTACGGAGGGGCGAGGGTATTATTCACCCCTCCACTTT. The chain employs TRBV19 and TRBJ1-6; possible D gene TRBD1, 5 bases. Trimming pared 4 bases from V and 8 bases from J, leaving 18 bases between. CDR1 LNHDA and CDR2 SQIVND come from the germline V gene (reference sequence). This CDR3 is built from 16 residues. The variable domain in full, completed from reference TRBV19 and TRBJ1-6, reads DGGITQSPKYLFRKEGQNVTLSCEQNLNHDAMYWYRQDPGQGLRLIYYSQIVNDFQKGDIAEGYSVSREKKESFPLTVTSAQKNPTAFYLCASSTEGRGYYSPLHFGNGTRLTVT.

The count of this clone is one. The CDR3 bases are TGTGCCAGCAGCTCCGACAGGGGTGAGGAAAAACTGTTTTTT. It yields the protein CASSSDRGEEKLFF. The chain recombines TRBV7-9 with TRBJ1-4; 8 positions agree with TRBD1. V lost 4 bases to trimming and J lost 8 bases; unmatched junction nucleotides: 6. The CDR3 is made up of 14 amino acids. CDR1 is SEHNR and CDR2 is FQNEAQ in the germline V gene (reference sequence).

J is TRBJ2-2 and V is TRBV7-9; TRBD2 aligns across 14 bases. Germline CDR1 and CDR2: SEHNR and FQNEAQ (reference sequence). After removal of 5 bases from V and 5 bases from J, the junction contained 13 bases not matched to a gene. The CDR3 extends over 19 amino acids. In DNA form, the CDR3 reads TGTGCCAGCAGCCCACAACACGGACTAGCGGGGGGAAAGACCGGGGAGCTGTTTTTT. Its protein is CASSPQHGLAGGKTGELFF.

The DNA of the CDR3 is TGCGCCAGCACCACCGGGGGAGGCCCCTCTGGGGCCAACGTCCTGACTTTC. Its protein product is CASTTGGGPSGANVLTF. V gene TRBV5-1 combines with J gene TRBJ2-6, with D perhaps matching TRBD2 (6 bases). CDR1 and CDR2 (germline): SGHRS, YFSETQ. The ends were cut back, 6 bases at V and 0 bases at J, with 16 bases in the middle. This CDR3 contains 17 residues.